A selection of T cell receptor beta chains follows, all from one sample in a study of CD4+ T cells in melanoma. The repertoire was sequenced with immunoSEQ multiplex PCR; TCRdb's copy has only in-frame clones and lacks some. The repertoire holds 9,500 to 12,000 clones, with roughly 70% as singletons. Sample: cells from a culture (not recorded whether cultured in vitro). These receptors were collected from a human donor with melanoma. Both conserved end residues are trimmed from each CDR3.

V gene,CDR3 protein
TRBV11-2,ASRPWGALPYEQY
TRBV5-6,ASSLGLAAIINEQF
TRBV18,ASSPGASNYEQY
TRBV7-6,ASSSTTAGLAETQY
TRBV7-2,ASSRRGFWQETQY
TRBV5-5,ASSSTPFAGKGVEQY
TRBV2,ASNTGDVGSPLH
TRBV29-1,SVSSGGPYNEQF
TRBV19,ASSPDYSYGYT
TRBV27,ASSLRQGNEKLF
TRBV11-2,ASSLEFGKMNTEAF
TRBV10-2,ASSDGQGNTEAF
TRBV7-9,ASSHDRPYSNQPQH
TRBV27,ASSSRQGWFGYT
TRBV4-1,ASSQVSGGLPARIYEQY
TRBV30,AWGVDLNTEAF
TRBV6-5,ASRAQGTSTDTQY
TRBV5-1,ASSFLDTQY
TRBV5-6,ASSSRRTGHYGYT
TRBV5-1,ASSLASSSGGSYNEQF
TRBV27,ASSRTGGSNGYT
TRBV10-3,AIRGVRTTDTQY
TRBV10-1,ASSPRTPDGEAF
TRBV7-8,ASSWDRATYEQY
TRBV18,ASSPRTGATSGVWYEQY
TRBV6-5,ASSFSTYQGIYSYT
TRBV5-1,ASSATGTASPSYEQY
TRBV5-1,ASSGWTGQETQY
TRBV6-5,ASRTTGTLYNEQF
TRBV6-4,ASRMTGFGTDTQY
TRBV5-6,ASSLQGRDQF
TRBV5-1,ASSLAAGTGDLYEQY
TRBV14,ASSQGQYNSPLH